A single sample gave rise to the 21 T cell receptor beta chains below, sequenced in a study of shared clonotypes between healthy human individuals. Using immunoSEQ multiplex PCR, the repertoire was profiled, and TCRdb retains in-frame clones only, with some absent. The sample carries under 600,000 clones, around 79% recorded once. The sample taken for sequencing was PBMCs. All receptors come from a woman aged 35 to 49 in good health. Some clones in this sample may be carry-over from other donors' samples.

The chain has TRBV28 and TRBJ2-7, with no clear D. The V gene's germline CDR1 is MDHEN and CDR2 SYDVKM. The V and J ends lost 3 bases and 6 bases respectively, with 18 bases between them. The CDR3 length is 15 residues. In DNA form, the CDR3 reads TGTGCCAGCAGTTTGATTTCAGGTGATGTTGTCGAGCAGTACTTC. This sequence encodes CASSLISGDVVEQYF. Supplemented by reference TRBV28 and TRBJ2-7, the full variable domain reads DVKVTQSSRYLVKRTGEKVFLECVQDMDHENMFWYRQDPGLGLRLIYFSYDVKMKEKGDIPEGYSVSREKKERFSLILESASTNQTSMYLCASSLISGDVVEQYFGPGTRLTVT.

This clone appeared once. The chain recombines TRBV5-1 with TRBJ2-2; D might be TRBD1 or TRBD2, each matching 5 bases. The CDR3 runs 15 residues. Germline V gene data show CDR1 as SGHRS and CDR2 as YFSETQ. The V end lost 2 bases, the J end lost 1 base, and 9 bases lay between the germline ends. The CDR3 spells CASSFGGQNTGELFF. CDR3 DNA sequence: TGCGCCAGCAGCTTCGGAGGACAGAACACCGGGGAGCTGTTTTTT.

This clone was counted once. The chain joins TRBV28 to TRBJ2-3; 7 nucleotides agree with TRBD2. The germline gives CDR1 MDHEN, CDR2 SYDVKM. The ends lost 8 bases at V and 6 bases at J; junction bases unmatched: 14. The CDR3 sequence is 15 residues long. As DNA, the CDR3 is TGTGCCAGCGCCCTCCCCCGGGGGGAGGGGGATACGCAGTATTTT. Encoded protein: CASALPRGEGDTQYF.

The V call is TRBV5-8, the J call TRBJ2-3; D call uncertain. Per the germline V gene, CDR1 is SGHTS and CDR2 is YDEGEE. V lost 4 bases to trimming and J lost 4 bases, with 7 bases between them. The CDR3 totals 12 residues. The CDR3 nucleotides read TGTGCCAGCAGCCCCCGGTCAGATACGCAGTATTTT. Protein: CASSPRSDTQYF.

This clone was observed a single time. V is TRBV28 and J is TRBJ2-7; D gene ambiguous. The CDR3 loop spans 14 amino acids. V was pared by 1 base and J by 7 bases, with 14 bases between. The germline CDR1 and CDR2 sequences are MDHEN and SYDVKM. In nucleotides, the CDR3 is TGTGCCAGCAGTTTATCCGCAGGTACGAGGGAGCAGTACTTC. Its translation is CASSLSAGTREQYF.

For this clone: A junction end diverges from the germline sequence, so it may reflect a read error. V gene TRBV2 combines with J gene TRBJ1-4; D unclear. The germline CDR1 and CDR2 sequences are SNHLY and FYNNEI. CDR3 length equals 12 residues. The CDR3 DNA reads as TGTGCCAGCAGTGATTGTTTGCCAAAAACTGTTTTT. This translates into CASSDCLPKTVF.

The chain has TRBV25-1 and TRBJ1-3; D unclear. The CDR3 contains 14 residues. CDR1 and CDR2 from the germline V gene are MGHDK and SYGVNS. Trimming took 2 bases from V and 0 from J, leaving 5 bases between them. The CDR3 spells CASSELHSGNTIYF. In DNA form, the CDR3 reads TGTGCCAGCAGTGAACTCCACTCTGGAAACACCATATATTTT.

This chain uses TRBV21-1 with TRBJ2-6; the DNA was not compared with TRBD2, the D call given in the table. TRBV21-1 is termed a pseudogene. This CDR3 is built from 19 residues. CDR3 protein: CASSKRPKRAYAKANVLTF. CDR3 bases: TGTGCCAGCAGCAAAAGACCCAAGAGGGCGTACGCTAAAGCCAACGTCCTGACTTTC.

This sequence joins TRBV28 and TRBJ1-6, with D uncertain. V was cut by 5 bases and J by 0 bases, with 14 bases left in between. The CDR3 length is 17 residues. Germline lookup yields CDR1 MDHEN and CDR2 SYDVKM. DNA for the CDR3: TGTGCCAGCAGTAACCCCCGACTTTCCTCCTATAATTCACCCCTCCACTTT. Its protein is CASSNPRLSSYNSPLHF.

Comments on this clone: This likely came from a read error, as a far larger clone is one base away. The missing conserved phenylalanine or tryptophan at the end of this CDR3 makes a read error likely. The chain links TRBV30 to TRBJ2-2; D unclear. This CDR3 has 14 amino acids. Germline V lookup: CDR1 GTSNPN, CDR2 SVGIG (reference sequence). V lost 2 bases and J lost 7, with 14 bases in between. In DNA, the CDR3 is TGTGCCTGGAGTCGGGTAGGGTTGTACGGGGAGCTGTTTTCT. Translation gives CAWSRVGLYGELFS.

In its sample, this clone was seen a few times. Other DNA sequences in the same sample also yield this CDR3. The V call is TRBV5-1, the J call TRBJ2-1, with 7 positions matching TRBD1. The CDR3 length is 13 residues. Looked up from germline, CDR1 is SGHRS and CDR2 is YFSETQ. Unmatched junction bases numbered 1, after V lost 3 bases and J lost 4 bases. DNA for the CDR3: TGCGCCAGCAGCTGGGACAGTTACAATGAGCAGTTCTTC. Translated, it gives CASSWDSYNEQFF.

The rearrangement joins TRBV2 to TRBJ2-6; a weak D match, TRBD1 (5 bases). Per germline, CDR1 SNHLY and CDR2 FYNNEI. The CDR3 is 15 amino acids. Trimming pared 4 bases from V and 0 bases from J, leaving 7 bases between. The CDR3 nucleotides read TGTGCCAGCAGTGTAAGGGGCTCTGGGGCCAACGTCCTGACTTTC. This sequence encodes CASSVRGSGANVLTF.

The rearrangement uses TRBV20-1 and TRBJ1-4, with D possibly being TRBD1 (5 bases). Germline lookup yields CDR1 DFQATT and CDR2 SNEGSKA (reference sequence). V was cut by 6 bases and J by 12 bases, with 14 bases left in between. CDR3 length: 11 residues. The CDR3 spells CSATGSRQLFF. CDR3 nucleotide sequence: TGCAGTGCCACAGGCTCGCGGCAACTGTTTTTT.

The chain's CDR3 is CASSPMGHGETQYF. The CDR3 coding sequence is TGTGCCAGCAGCCCGATGGGCCATGGAGAGACCCAGTACTTC. V usage is TRBV7-6 and J usage is TRBJ2-5, with D unclear. Germline V gene lookup returns CDR1 SGHVS and CDR2 FNYEAQ. Trimming took off 5 bases at V and 4 bases at J, with 14 bases between the two ends. This CDR3 is built from 14 residues.

In regard to this clone: One end of the junction fails to match germline, which may point to a read error. The rearrangement joins TRBV5-1 to TRBJ2-7; 8 positions agree with TRBD2. The CDR3 consists of 16 residues. CDR1 is SGHRS, CDR2 YFSETQ, per germline. The CDR3 reads CASTLDVAGRRGEQYF. In DNA form, the CDR3 reads TGCGCCAGCACCTTGGATGTAGCGGGGAGACGGGGCGAGCAGTACTTC.

CDR3 sequence (DNA): TGTGCCAGCAGCTTAGAGGGTCAGAGGAACACTGAAGCTTTCTTT. Its translation: CASSLEGQRNTEAFF. J is TRBJ1-1 and V is TRBV7-8, with D hard to call. The CDR3 sequence is 15 residues long. V lost 1 base to trimming and J lost 1 base, with 10 bases between them. Germline loops: CDR1 SGHVS, CDR2 FQNEAQ.

The J gene is TRBJ2-3, the V gene TRBV18, with 13 nucleotides matching TRBD2. J gave up 5 bases and V 6 bases, and 5 bases lay outside the gene matches. The CDR3 is 15 residues long. Germline lookup yields CDR1 KGHSH and CDR2 LQKENI. CDR3 protein: CASSRGLAGLDTQYF. In nucleotides, the CDR3 is TGTGCCAGCTCCCGGGGACTAGCGGGATTAGATACGCAGTATTTT.

Only a few counts were recorded for this clone. The chain couples TRBV7-9 to TRBJ2-7; D perhaps matches TRBD1 (6 bases). The V and J ends lost 3 bases and 4 bases respectively, with 19 bases between them. CDR1 and CDR2 (germline): SEHNR, FQNEAQ (reference sequence). The CDR3 length is 16 residues. The CDR3 sequence is CASSFRTEGIGYEQYF. As DNA, the CDR3 is TGTGCCAGCAGCTTCCGGACAGAAGGTATCGGGTACGAGCAGTACTTC.

This chain joins TRBV7-2 and TRBJ1-4, with 8 bases lining up with TRBD1. CDR1 and CDR2 from the germline V gene are SGHTA and FQGNSA. V shed 5 bases, J shed 6 bases, and the junction held 8 bases outside the gene matches. The CDR3 contains 15 residues. This CDR3 reads CASSVGQGGDEKLFF. The CDR3, as DNA: TGTGCCAGCAGCGTAGGACAGGGTGGGGATGAAAAACTGTTTTTT.

This clone was counted once. V gene TRBV7-6 combines with J gene TRBJ2-5; D call uncertain. The CDR3 is made up of 15 amino acids. CDR1 and CDR2 (germline): SGHVS, FNYEAQ. The ends were cut back, 6 bases at V and 0 bases at J, with 14 bases in the middle. The CDR3 spells CASSLAGSYQETQYF. CDR3 DNA sequence: TGTGCCAGCAGTCTCGCCGGGTCCTACCAAGAGACCCAGTACTTC.

The V gene is TRBV9, the J gene TRBJ2-3; 13 positions match TRBD2. Per germline, CDR1 SGDLS and CDR2 YYNGEE. The CDR3 sequence is 16 residues long. With 2 bases clipped from V and 3 bases from J, the junction kept 3 bases outside the gene matches. The DNA of the CDR3 is TGTGCCAGCAGCGTGGGACTAGCGGGATTTACAGATACGCAGTATTTT. Translated: CASSVGLAGFTDTQYF.